These 7 T cell receptor beta chains share one sample of origin, sequenced in a study of shared clonotypes between healthy human individuals. Profiling relied on immunoSEQ multiplex PCR, and the TCRdb table lists in-frame clones only, not all of them. Among about 2,100,000 clones listed, 93% were seen once. Terminally differentiated effector memory CD45RA+ cells were excluded from the naive CD8 cells, which were CD45RO-negative and positively selected for CCR7. The sample consisted of naive CD8+ T cells from PBMCs. The receptors come from a man aged 18 to 35 in good health. Some clones in this sample may be carry-over from other donors' samples.

The chain joins TRBV11-3 to TRBJ2-2; 9 bases line up with TRBD1. Germline values: CDR1 SGHNT, CDR2 YENEEA. This CDR3 contains 18 residues. The ends lost 4 bases at V and 3 bases at J; junction bases unmatched: 12. The CDR3 DNA follows: TGTGCCAGCAGCTCTAAGGATGGGGACAGGGTCTACACCGGGGAGCTGTTTTTT. This codes for CASSSKDGDRVYTGELFF.

The V gene is TRBV6-5, the J gene TRBJ1-1; D perhaps matches TRBD1 (6 bases). This CDR3 region has 16 residues. The germline CDR1 and CDR2 sequences are MNHEY and SVGAGI. V lost 0 bases to trimming and J lost 4 bases, with 15 bases between them. As DNA, the CDR3 is TGTGCCAGCAGTTACTCGATGCAGGGGTCGGGCACTGAAGCTTTCTTT. Amino acids: CASSYSMQGSGTEAFF.

This sequence joins TRBV7-8 and TRBJ2-7; TRBD2 is a possible D gene (7 bases). Trimming removed 3 bases at V and 0 bases at J, with 15 bases between. Germline V gene sequence: CDR1 SGHVS, CDR2 FQNEAQ. The CDR3 covers 16 residues. CDR3 residues: CASSFPRGGSSYEQYF. The CDR3 DNA follows: TGTGCCAGCAGCTTCCCAAGGGGGGGCAGCTCCTACGAGCAGTACTTC.

This rearrangement joins TRBV6-6 to TRBJ2-5; D remains unclear. Trimming pared 0 bases from V and 4 bases from J, leaving 9 bases between. There are 14 residues in the CDR3. From germline, CDR1 is MNHNY and CDR2 SVGAGI (reference sequence). The CDR3 reads CASSYSRSRETQYF. DNA for the CDR3: TGTGCCAGCAGTTACTCGAGGTCCCGAGAGACCCAGTACTTC.

The rearrangement uses TRBV5-6 and TRBJ2-1; 8 nucleotides agree with TRBD2. The CDR3 length is 15 residues. Germline V gene lookup returns CDR1 SGHDT and CDR2 YYEEEE. V trimming: 0 bases; J trimming: 7 bases; junction bases outside the gene matches: 6. CDR3 region: CASSLEERGWNEQFF. The CDR3 bases are TGTGCCAGCAGCTTGGAAGAGCGGGGGTGGAATGAGCAGTTCTTC. The variable domain in full, with the rest retrieved from reference TRBV5-6 and TRBJ2-1, is DAGVTQSPTHLIKTRGQQVTLRCSPKSGHDTVSWYQQALGQGPQFIFQYYEEEERQRGNFPDRFSGHQFPNYSSELNVNALLLGDSALYLCASSLEERGWNEQFFGPGTRLTVL.

The genes are TRBV25-1 and TRBJ2-3; D not certain. The V gene's germline CDR1 is MGHDK and CDR2 SYGVNS. V dropped 5 bases and J dropped 7 bases, with 10 bases sitting between them. The CDR3 totals 12 residues. CDR3 sequence (DNA): TGTGCCAGCAGTCCCTCATCGAATACGCAGTATTTT. It translates to CASSPSSNTQYF. The variable domain in full, with the rest retrieved from reference TRBV25-1 and TRBJ2-3, is EADIYQTPRYLVIGTGKKITLECSQTMGHDKMYWYQQDPGMELHLIHYSYGVNSTEKGDLSSESTVSRIRTEHFPLTLESARPSHTSQYLCASSPSSNTQYFGPGTRLTVL.

This clone was seen just once. The V call is TRBV29-1, the J call TRBJ2-1; 11 bases are a match to TRBD2. The CDR3 covers 16 residues. Looked up from germline, CDR1 is SQVTM and CDR2 is ANQGSEA. The ends lost 3 bases at V and 4 bases at J; junction bases unmatched: 8. The CDR3 region has the DNA TGCAGCGTTGATGCCCCTCTAGCGGGAGGATACAATGAGCAGTTCTTC. It encodes CSVDAPLAGGYNEQFF.